The clone carrying this T cell receptor (beta chain) appeared a single time. This entry comes from a study of blood T cell repertoires in COVID-19. Study information: Acute and convalescent COVID-19 specimens originated in the United States, Italy and Spain.

Those who participated ranged in age from roughly 18 to 90 years and resided in approximately 26 US areas. Two consecutive negative NP/OP PCR tests, clearance, or resolved symptoms defined Cohort 3 recovery. Authors' processing steps: Reference gene primer amplification gave nucleated cell count estimates. Produced via immunoSEQ multiplex PCR; TCRdb's table is partial and in-frame only. That table supplies the V and J calls and clone size; D and trimming were determined from the DNA. The sample contains roughly 380,000 clones, 80% to 90% of which appear only once. Input material: PBMCs or T cells enriched from blood (not recorded which). This clonotype originated in a man aged 25-40 years who had recovered from COVID-19.

CDR3 loop: CASSLGPLYGYTF. The DNA for the CDR3 is TGTGCCAGCAGTTTAGGGCCTCTCTATGGCTACACCTTC. The chain recombines TRBV12-3 or TRBV12-4 with TRBJ1-2; D remains ambiguous. V lost 1 base to trimming and J lost 4 bases, with 7 bases between them. This CDR3 spans 13 amino acids.